This is a list of T cell receptor beta chains from one sample in a study of blood T cell repertoires in COVID-19. The repertoire was sequenced with immunoSEQ multiplex PCR; TCRdb's copy has only in-frame clones and lacks some. The profile shows approximately 200,000 clones, around 87% of them singletons. Source material: peripheral blood. These receptors all come from a woman aged 25 to 39 with active or convalescent COVID-19. The CDR3 runs from the conserved cysteine through the conserved F or W. D genes are given only for firm matches. Not all rows give a size; the values are once, few, many and, for expanded clones, a class.

CDR3 DNA | CDR3 protein | J gene | V gene | clone size | D gene
TGTGCCAGCAGCTCCTCAATCGCGGGGTATTATGAGACCCAGTACTTC | CASSSSIAGYYETQYF | TRBJ2-5 | TRBV11-2 | . | .
TGTGCCAGCAGCTTGGTTCCAGGGAATCATTCACCCCTCCACTTT | CASSLVPGNHSPLHF | TRBJ1-6 | TRBV5-6 | . | .
TGCAGCGCTACCGCTCCGGGACAGGGCCAATATGGCTACACCTTC | CSATAPGQGQYGYTF | TRBJ1-2 | TRBV29-1 | . | TRBD1
TGTGCCAGCAGTTTAATAATCTCTGGAAACACCATATATTTT | CASSLIISGNTIYF | TRBJ1-3 | TRBV28 | . | .
TGTGCCAGCAGTCCGACTGTTGGGGTAGGGGGCACCGGGGAGCTGTTTTTT | CASSPTVGVGGTGELFF | TRBJ2-2 | TRBV27 | . | .
TGTGCCAGCAGTTACCCCGGGACTGAGGTTGGTCTCACCTTC | CASSYPGTEVGLTF | TRBJ1-2 | TRBV6-6 | . | .
TGTGCCAGCAGCTTTATGAGGAGTGAAGCTTTCTTT | CASSFMRSEAFF | TRBJ1-1 | TRBV7-8 | . | .
TGTGCCAGCAGCTTAGTTGATCAGGGGTACGGCTACACCTTC | CASSLVDQGYGYTF | TRBJ1-2 | TRBV11-2 | . | .
TGTGCCAGCAGCTTATCTGGACAGGCCTACGAGCAGTACTTC | CASSLSGQAYEQYF | TRBJ2-7 | TRBV7-9 | . | TRBD1
TGTGCCAGCAGCCGAGGAGGGGCCTTTAACACTGAAGCTTTCTTT | CASSRGGAFNTEAFF | TRBJ1-1 | TRBV5-4 | . | .
TGTGCCAGCAGCGACGGAGGAGGGGTAGGGAACACCGGGGAGCTGTTTTTT | CASSDGGGVGNTGELFF | TRBJ2-2 | TRBV7-6 | . | .
TGCGCCAGCAGCCAAGTTTCTCTAGCGGGGGGATCAGATACGCAGTATTTT | CASSQVSLAGGSDTQYF | TRBJ2-3 | TRBV4-1 | . | TRBD2
TGTGCCAGCAGTTTAGAGCCCCTAGGACAGGACTACGAGCAGTACTTC | CASSLEPLGQDYEQYF | TRBJ2-7 | TRBV28 | . | TRBD1
TGTGCCAGTGCCCGCGGGCGCACAGAGACCCAGTACTTC | CASARGRTETQYF | TRBJ2-5 | TRBV19 | . | .
TGTGCCAGTAGTATAGGCGGCAGTAATTCACCCCTCCACTTT | CASSIGGSNSPLHF | TRBJ1-6 | TRBV19 | . | .
TGTGCCAGCCCAGAGGGAGAGTTGGACACTGAAGCTTTCTTT | CASPEGELDTEAFF | TRBJ1-1 | TRBV2 | once | .
TGTGCCAGCAGCCCTCGGGGGGGAACTAATGAAAAACTGTTTTTT | CASSPRGGTNEKLFF | TRBJ1-4 | TRBV6-6 | . | .
TGTGCCAGCACAGCGGCCGAGAACACTGAAGCTTTCTTT | CASTAAENTEAFF | TRBJ1-1 | TRBV2 | . | .
TGTGCCAGTAGTACCGACGGGACAGGGCTTTACGAGCAGTACTTC | CASSTDGTGLYEQYF | TRBJ2-7 | TRBV19 | . | TRBD1
TGTGCCAGCACCGAGGGGGGACAGGGCCAGCCCCAGCATTTT | CASTEGGQGQPQHF | TRBJ1-5 | TRBV2 | . | TRBD1
TGTGCCAGCAGTCCCGGACACCACAATGAGCAGTTCTTC | CASSPGHHNEQFF | TRBJ2-1 | TRBV28 | once | .
TGTGCCAGTAGTCCGCTTAGCGCTGGAAACACCATATATTTT | CASSPLSAGNTIYF | TRBJ1-3 | TRBV19 | . | .
TGTGCCAGTAGTGCTACCGACAGGGGGTCTTCGCCCCAGCATTTT | CASSATDRGSSPQHF | TRBJ1-5 | TRBV19 | . | TRBD1
TGTGCCAGCAGAAACAGGGACAGGGGAACAGATACGCAGTATTTT | CASRNRDRGTDTQYF | TRBJ2-3 | TRBV6-5 | . | TRBD1
TGCGCCAGCAGCTCGGGTCCCTATGAGCAGTTCTTC | CASSSGPYEQFF | TRBJ2-1 | TRBV5-1 | . | .
TGCGCCAGCAGCTTCCAGCGGAACGTTTACAATGAGCAGTTCTTC | CASSFQRNVYNEQFF | TRBJ2-1 | TRBV5-1 | few | .
TGTGCCAGCTCACCACCCGGCGGGGGGAGCAATGAGCAGTTCTTC | CASSPPGGGSNEQFF | TRBJ2-1 | TRBV18 | . | TRBD2
TGTGCCAGCAGCCAGGGACAGGATCGGGGAGCCGAGCAGTACTTC | CASSQGQDRGAEQYF | TRBJ2-7 | TRBV4-2 | . | TRBD1
TGTGCCAGCAGCCCTACCTCCCCCAGGAACATTCAGTACTTC | CASSPTSPRNIQYF | TRBJ2-4 | TRBV5-6 | . | .
TGTGCCAGCCCCCCCGCGGGCGGATCTGAAGCTTTCTTT | CASPPAGGSEAFF | TRBJ1-1 | TRBV25-1 | . | .
TGTGCCAGCTCACCACCGGACACCGTATATGAAAAACTGTTTTTT | CASSPPDTVYEKLFF | TRBJ1-4 | TRBV18 | once | .
TGTGCCAGCAGACAAGGACTAGCGGGAGGCACAGATACGCAGTATTTT | CASRQGLAGGTDTQYF | TRBJ2-3 | TRBV7-2 | . | TRBD2
TGTGCCAGCAGTGAAGACAGGGAGAACACTGAAGCTTTCTTT | CASSEDRENTEAFF | TRBJ1-1 | TRBV6-1 | . | .
TGTGCCAGCAGTAAGGGACAGGACTCGGGAAACACCATATATTTT | CASSKGQDSGNTIYF | TRBJ1-3 | TRBV6-6 | once | TRBD1
TGTGCCAGCAGCCAGGCAAAATACGAGCAGTACTTC | CASSQAKYEQYF | TRBJ2-7 | TRBV3-1/TRBV3-2 | few | .
TGTGCCAGCAGCCTTCCAGCGGGGGGGTCCTACAATGAGCAGTTCTTC | CASSLPAGGSYNEQFF | TRBJ2-1 | TRBV7-9 | few | TRBD2
TGTGCCAGCAGCTTACGCGGGAGGGCTGAGCAGTTCTTC | CASSLRGRAEQFF | TRBJ2-1 | TRBV7-6 | . | TRBD2
TGCGCCAGCAGCTTAGTAGCGGGGGGGCCGCTTAGCTACGAGCAGTACTTC | CASSLVAGGPLSYEQYF | TRBJ2-7 | TRBV5-1 | . | TRBD2
TGTGCCACCAGTATCGGGAACACTGAAGCTTTCTTT | CATSIGNTEAFF | TRBJ1-1 | TRBV24-1 | few | .
TGTGCCAGCTCACCACGAGAGGATAGCAATCAGCCCCAGCATTTT | CASSPREDSNQPQHF | TRBJ1-5 | TRBV18 | . | .
TGTGCCAGCAGAGGGGACCAAGAGACCCAGTACTTC | CASRGDQETQYF | TRBJ2-5 | TRBV5-4 | once | .
TGTGCCAGTAGTACCTTCCCTCAGCCCCAGCATTTT | CASSTFPQPQHF | TRBJ1-5 | TRBV19 | many | .